The clone carrying this T cell receptor (beta chain) was seen a handful of times. Its antigen is not known. This sample was included in a study of cytomegalovirus exposure and HLA in healthy donors. The study's findings and limits: One variant, a missense change in DCLRE1C, was linked in a later analysis to TCR beta V- and J-gene trimming. In a later analysis, parvovirus B19, influenza, CMV and Epstein-Barr virus appeared linked to several top co-occurrence clusters. Some V segments (TRBV6-2 and TRBV6-3 among them) were excluded as indistinguishable.

The CDR3 is 15 amino acids. Trimming removed 5 bases from V and 6 bases from J; junction bases left unmatched: 9. Germline CDR1 is LNHDA and CDR2 is SQIVND (reference sequence). The study ran its PCR with 60 Vbeta and 13 Jbeta primers. This table comes from immunoSEQ multiplex PCR, and its TCRdb copy is limited to in-frame clones, with some not included. This sample carries 160,000 or so clones, approximately 79% of them seen once, and the ten largest clones take more than 0.55%. Source material: PBMCs. The source is a woman aged 40 to 55 in good health and CMV-seronegative. The chain links TRBV19 to TRBJ2-3, with 9 bases aligning to TRBD2. In DNA form, the CDR3 reads TGTGCCAGTAGTCCCTATAGCGGGGGCCCGGATACGCAGTATTTT. Residues: CASSPYSGGPDTQYF. Based on the CDR3 plus reference TRBV19 and TRBJ2-3, the full variable domain is DGGITQSPKYLFRKEGQNVTLSCEQNLNHDAMYWYRQDPGQGLRLIYYSQIVNDFQKGDIAEGYSVSREKKESFPLTVTSAQKNPTAFYLCASSPYSGGPDTQYFGPGTRLTVL.